This T cell receptor beta chain was sequenced in a study of blood T cell repertoires in COVID-19. Study in general: T cells, B-cell-depleted T cells, or PBMCs supplied cDNA or gDNA.

The method was immunoSEQ multiplex PCR; TCRdb's version includes in-frame clones alone and lacks a portion of them. In the table there are 250,000 or so clones, roughly 85% of which are singletons. V was clipped by 4 bases and J by 2 bases; unmatched bases: 4. The CDR3 is 18 residues long. The germline V gene encodes CDR1 KGHSH and CDR2 LQKENI. The TCR originated in a young man who had recovered from COVID-19. Sequenced sample: PBMCs or T cells enriched from blood (not recorded which). The chain is built from TRBV18 and TRBJ2-6; 14 bases align to TRBD2. The DNA of the CDR3 is TGTGCCAGCTCACGGGCGGGACTAGCGGGAGCTGGGGCCAACGTCCTGACTTTC. This gives the protein CASSRAGLAGAGANVLTF. The full variable domain, its missing parts supplied by reference TRBV18 and TRBJ2-6, is NAGVMQNPRHLVRRRGQEARLRCSPMKGHSHVYWYRQLPEEGLKFMVYLQKENIIDESGMPKERFSAEFPKEGPSILRIQQVVRGDSAAYFCASSRAGLAGAGANVLTFGAGSRLTVL.